Presented here are 22 T cell receptor beta chains from one specimen sequenced in a study of blood T cell repertoires in COVID-19. Repertoires were generated with immunoSEQ multiplex PCR, while TCRdb's copy carries only in-frame clones and drops some. The repertoire has tens of thousands of clones, approximately 84% of them found once; the top ten carry approximately 16%. Sequences were obtained from peripheral blood. Every receptor here comes from a human donor with active COVID-19. The donor label of this sample is uncertain.

This clone was observed once. V and J are TRBV9 and TRBJ1-1; the D is unclear. The V end lost 4 bases, the J end lost 3 bases, and 7 bases lay between the germline ends. Germline V lookup: CDR1 SGDLS, CDR2 YYNGEE. The CDR3 is 12 amino acids. CDR3 sequence: CASSTGYTEAFF. The DNA of the CDR3 is TGTGCCAGCAGCACGGGATACACTGAAGCTTTCTTT.

This clone was observed a single time. Other DNA sequences in this sample translate to the same CDR3. The V and J genes are TRBV12-3 or TRBV12-4 and TRBJ1-2; perhaps TRBD1 as D (6 bases). V was cut by 2 bases and J by 6 bases, with 10 bases left in between. CDR3 length equals 13 residues. The CDR3 sequence: CASSLMAGDGYTF. The CDR3 DNA reads TGTGCCAGCAGTTTAATGGCAGGGGATGGCTACACCTTC.

This chain links TRBV19 with TRBJ2-6, with D perhaps matching TRBD1 (5 bases). Trimming took 1 base from V and 0 from J, leaving 10 bases between them. There are 17 residues in the CDR3. Germline CDR1 reads LNHDA; CDR2 reads SQIVND (reference sequence). CDR3 nucleotides: TGTGCCAGTAGTATAGGTACAGGTAACTCTGGGGCCAACGTCCTGACTTTC. Translating gives CASSIGTGNSGANVLTF.

V usage is TRBV5-6 and J usage is TRBJ1-1; a possible D gene is TRBD1 (6 bases). Germline CDR1 is SGHDT and CDR2 is YYEEEE. V was cut by 4 bases and J by 2 bases, with 15 bases left in between. This CDR3 is built from 15 residues. The CDR3 DNA reads as TGTGCCAGCAGCGGAATCAGGGGACCAAACACTGAAGCTTTCTTT. This codes for CASSGIRGPNTEAFF.

This chain links TRBV6-1 with TRBJ1-5; the D is unclear. This CDR3 is built from 16 residues. Trimming stripped 3 bases from V and 6 bases from J, with 18 bases between. Per germline, CDR1 MNHNS and CDR2 SASEGT. CDR3 region: CASSEEPLAGGQPQHF. The CDR3 nucleotides read TGTGCCAGCAGTGAGGAGCCACTCGCCGGAGGTCAGCCCCAGCATTTT.

The chain employs TRBV6-5 and TRBJ1-2; D is undetermined. Trimming left V 5 bases short and J 8 bases short, with 6 bases between. The CDR3 covers 10 residues. Germline V gene sequence: CDR1 MNHEY, CDR2 SVGAGI. DNA of the CDR3: TGTGCCAGCAGTACGGTGGGCTACACCTTC. Encoded protein: CASSTVGYTF.

The chain uses TRBV5-1 and TRBJ2-3; D is unresolved. The germline gives CDR1 SGHRS, CDR2 YFSETQ. The CDR3 is 11 residues long. Trimming shortened V by 0 bases and J by 7 bases, and 3 bases separated the two germline ends. CDR3 coding DNA: TGCGCCAGCAGCTTGGCTTATACGCAGTATTTT. It is translated as CASSLAYTQYF.

This chain joins TRBV24-1 and TRBJ2-3; D not resolved. Germline V gene lookup returns CDR1 KGHDR and CDR2 SFDVKD. V lost 4 bases and J 2 bases, leaving 3 bases between the germline ends. The length of the CDR3 is 12 residues. In DNA, the CDR3 is TGTGCCACCAGTGACTACACAGATACGCAGTATTTT. Its translation: CATSDYTDTQYF.

The chain employs TRBV4-3 and TRBJ2-5; 14 bases fit TRBD2. The V segment lost 4 bases and the J segment 5 bases; nucleotides outside the gene matches: 3. The CDR3 spans 15 residues. Germline-derived CDR1 and CDR2 are LGHNA and YSLEER. The CDR3 region is CASSPGLAGVETQYF. In DNA form, the CDR3 reads TGCGCCAGCAGCCCGGGACTAGCGGGGGTGGAGACCCAGTACTTC.

CDR3 nucleotides: TGTGCCACCTTTACCCTTCAGGGAGGGGGCACTGAAGCTTTCTTT. Translation gives CATFTLQGGGTEAFF. The rearrangement links TRBV27 to TRBJ1-1; TRBD1 might be the D (6 bases). Germline-derived CDR1 and CDR2 are MNHEY and SMNVEV (reference sequence). The germline V and J ends were trimmed by 10 bases and 4 bases, with 22 bases remaining between them. The CDR3 runs to 15 residues.

This chain joins TRBV7-9 and TRBJ2-3; D may be TRBD1 (5 bases). CDR3 length: 14 residues. The germline V gene has CDR1 SEHNR and CDR2 FQNEAQ (reference sequence). V dropped 5 bases and J dropped 3 bases, with 12 bases sitting between them. The CDR3 protein is CASSPRVATDTQYF. The CDR3 DNA follows: TGTGCCAGCAGCCCCAGGGTGGCGACAGATACGCAGTATTTT. The full variable domain, with the rest looked up from reference TRBV7-9 and TRBJ2-3, is DTGVSQNPRHKITKRGQNVTFRCDPISEHNRLYWYRQTLGQGPEFLTYFQNEAQLEKSRLLSDRFSAERPKGSFSTLEIQRTEQGDSAMYLCASSPRVATDTQYFGPGTRLTVL.

The chain carries TRBV27 and TRBJ1-2; D is possibly TRBD1 (5 bases). This CDR3 has 13 amino acids. Germline loops: CDR1 MNHEY, CDR2 SMNVEV (reference sequence). With 3 bases removed from V and 1 base from J, the gap between germline ends came to 6 bases. The CDR3 loop is CASSFQGNYGYTF. Here the CDR3 DNA reads TGTGCCAGCAGTTTCCAGGGTAACTATGGCTACACCTTC.

This sequence joins TRBV11-2 and TRBJ2-3, with D maybe TRBD2 (7 bases). Germline CDR1 and CDR2: SGHAT and FQNNGV. Trimming stripped 3 bases from V and 1 base from J, with 8 bases between. The length of the CDR3 is 14 residues. CDR3 sequence: CASSFGGRTDTQYF. The CDR3 DNA is TGTGCCAGCAGCTTCGGGGGGCGCACAGATACGCAGTATTTT.

The chain uses TRBV20-1 and TRBJ2-4; TRBD1 matches 9 bases. The CDR3 consists of 14 residues. Germline loops: CDR1 DFQATT, CDR2 SNEGSKA (reference sequence). V shed 6 bases, J shed 6 bases, and the junction held 9 bases outside the gene matches. The CDR3 here is CSASTGTGRNIQYF. The CDR3 DNA reads as TGCAGTGCCAGTACCGGGACAGGGAGAAACATTCAGTACTTC.

This chain joins TRBV6-5 and TRBJ1-1; D might be TRBD1 (5 bases). The germline CDR1 and CDR2 sequences are MNHEY and SVGAGI. Trimming shortened V by 8 bases and J by 6 bases, and 16 bases separated the two germline ends. There are 13 residues in the CDR3. CDR3 loop: CASARGTGAEAFF. The CDR3 DNA follows: TGTGCCAGCGCTCGGGGGACGGGCGCTGAAGCTTTCTTT.

This sequence joins TRBV6-4 and TRBJ1-2, with 8 bases fitting TRBD1. The ends lost 4 bases at V and 5 bases at J; junction bases unmatched: 3. Germline CDR1 MRHNA, CDR2 SNTAGT. The CDR3 covers 13 residues. CDR3 bases: TGTGCCAGCAGTGCAGGGGGCCGTTATGGCTACACCTTC. This encodes CASSAGGRYGYTF.

The chain uses TRBV7-2 and TRBJ2-2, with 7 positions matching TRBD2. This CDR3 comprises 14 residues. Looked up from germline, CDR1 is SGHTA and CDR2 is FQGNSA. J was trimmed by 6 bases and V by 4 bases; bases with no gene match: 5. CDR3 sequence (DNA): TGTGCCAGCAGCTCGGTGGGGGGGGCCGGGGAGCTGTTTTTT. Amino acids: CASSSVGGAGELFF.

This clone was recorded a few times. The CDR3: CASSLQDFSTDTQYF. DNA for the CDR3: TGTGCCAGCAGCTTACAGGACTTTAGCACAGATACGCAGTATTTT. The rearrangement links TRBV11-1 to TRBJ2-3, with a tentative D call TRBD2 (5 bases). The ends were cut back, 2 bases at V and 0 bases at J, with 9 bases in the middle. The CDR3 totals 15 residues. CDR1 SGHAT and CDR2 FQDESV come from the germline V gene (reference sequence).

The count of this clone is one. As DNA, the CDR3 is TGCGCCAGCAGCTTGTCCGGGGGAAACTATGGCTACACCTTC. It encodes CASSLSGGNYGYTF. The chain couples TRBV5-1 to TRBJ1-2, with D perhaps TRBD1 (5 bases). CDR3 size: 14 residues. In germline, CDR1 is SGHRS, CDR2 YFSETQ. The V gene lost 1 base and the J gene lost 2 bases, with 9 bases spanning the gap. The full variable domain, completed using reference TRBV5-1 and TRBJ1-2, is KAGVTQTPRYLIKTRGQQVTLSCSPISGHRSVSWYQQTPGQGLQFLFEYFSETQRNKGNFPGRFSGRQFSNSRSEMNVSTLELGDSALYLCASSLSGGNYGYTFGSGTRLTVV.

As DNA, the CDR3 is TGTGCCAGCAGTTTATACGGCGGGGGCGCGCAGTATTTT. It encodes CASSLYGGGAQYF. V and J are TRBV27 and TRBJ2-3, with D maybe TRBD2 (7 bases). In germline, CDR1 is MNHEY, CDR2 SMNVEV (reference sequence). The V end was cut by 1 base, the J end by 10 bases, with 12 bases between. The CDR3 is 13 amino acids.

The chain uses TRBV4-2 and TRBJ2-3, with D perhaps TRBD2 (5 bases). The ends were cut back, 0 bases at V and 4 bases at J, with 14 bases in the middle. This CDR3 region has 16 residues. Germline values: CDR1 LGHNA, CDR2 YNFKEQ. The CDR3 sequence: CASSQDLGVRSDTQYF. The CDR3 nucleotides read TGTGCCAGCAGCCAAGATTTGGGAGTTAGATCAGATACGCAGTATTTT.

This CDR3 reads CASSMRTGNTEAFF. The CDR3 region has the DNA TGTGCCAGCTCAATGAGGACAGGGAACACTGAAGCTTTCTTT. The chain joins TRBV18 to TRBJ1-1; 7 positions match TRBD1. Germline CDR1 reads KGHSH; CDR2 reads LQKENI. V trimming: 5 bases; J trimming: 1 base; junction bases outside the gene matches: 4. CDR3 length: 14 residues.